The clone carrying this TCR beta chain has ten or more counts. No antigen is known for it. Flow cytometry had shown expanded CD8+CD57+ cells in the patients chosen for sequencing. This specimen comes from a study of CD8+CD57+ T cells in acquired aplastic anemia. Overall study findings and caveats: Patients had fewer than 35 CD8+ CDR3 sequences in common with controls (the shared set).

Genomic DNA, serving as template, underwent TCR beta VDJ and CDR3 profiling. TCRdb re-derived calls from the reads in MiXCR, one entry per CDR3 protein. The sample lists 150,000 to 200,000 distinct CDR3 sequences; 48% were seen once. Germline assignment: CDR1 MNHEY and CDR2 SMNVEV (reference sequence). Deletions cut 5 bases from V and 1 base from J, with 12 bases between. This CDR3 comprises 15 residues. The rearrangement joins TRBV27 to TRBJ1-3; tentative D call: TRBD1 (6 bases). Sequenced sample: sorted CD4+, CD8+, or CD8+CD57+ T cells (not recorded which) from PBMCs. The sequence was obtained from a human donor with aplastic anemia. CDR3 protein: CASSITGTSGNTIYF. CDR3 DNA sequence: TGTGCCAGCAGTATTACCGGGACATCTGGAAACACCATATATTTT.